This T cell receptor beta chain was identified in a study of OX40 agonist ivuxolimab in advanced cancers. Study-wide context: Every patient in dose escalation had hepatocellular carcinoma, melanoma, renal cell or head and neck cancer.

Produced via immunoSEQ multiplex PCR; TCRdb's table is partial and in-frame only. Among approximately 61,000 clones listed, 87% were seen once. As to this clone: Antigen: not known.

Study-level findings and limits: Expanded peripheral T cells had an undetermined antigen specificity. Partial responders receiving 0.1-3.0 mg/kg showed among the lowest clonal expansion.

The CDR3 consists of 13 residues. Between the trimmed V and J ends, which lost 3 bases and 3 bases, there was a span of 12 bases. Germline V gene data show CDR1 as GTSNPN and CDR2 as SVGIG (reference sequence). The TCR originated in an adult with an advanced solid tumor such as melanoma, head and neck, liver or kidney cancer. The chain is built from TRBV30 and TRBJ2-7; D unclear. The specimen was CD4+ or CD8+ T cells sorted from blood, collected in a trial of the OX40 agonist ivuxolimab. The CDR3 coding sequence is TGTGCCTGGAGAGGTGGCGGATTCTACGAGCAGTACTTC. Translated: CAWRGGGFYEQYF. The full variable domain, its missing parts supplied by reference TRBV30 and TRBJ2-7, is SQTIHQWPATLVQPVGSPLSLECTVEGTSNPNLYWYRQAAGRGLQLLFYSVGIGQISSEVPQNLSASRPQDRQFILSSKKLLLSDSGFYLCAWRGGGFYEQYFGPGTRLTVT.